The source of this T cell receptor beta chain is a study of Graves' ophthalmopathy and Graves' hyperthyroidism (dated by TCRdb to 2017 to 2018). About the study as a whole: Hyperthyroidism was defined as stable when no progression to ophthalmopathy occurred within 18 months of follow-up. An independent validation cohort was composed of around 19 hyperthyroidism patients and around 16 patients who later progressed from hyperthyroidism to ophthalmopathy. The study used TCR beta repertoire signatures to distinguish Graves' ophthalmopathy from Graves' hyperthyroidism and to predict progression to ophthalmopathy. T-cell repertoires of thyroid tissue and blood were compared in a handful of hyperthyroidism patients. To explore V-J signatures that separate ophthalmopathy from hyperthyroidism, a discovery set of approximately 100 patients was enrolled, consisting of fewer than 45 with ophthalmopathy and 55 to 65 with stable hyperthyroidism. In total, under 150 blood samples were TCR-sequenced: fewer than 50 ophthalmopathy, over 70 hyperthyroidism and approximately 17 hyperthyroidism-to-ophthalmopathy patients. Following sampling, methimazole starting at 30 mg daily was administered to hyperthyroidism patients, and high-dose intravenous methylprednisolone was administered to ophthalmopathy patients. The full study reports these points: In validation, the model predicted ophthalmopathy progression with about 71% sensitivity and 72% to 80% specificity; roughly 12 predicted patients were CT-confirmed with GO in a median of approximately 6.5 months. Sample size was not statistically predetermined, and group allocation was not concealed from the investigators. Most expanded thyroid clonotypes with frequency above 0.001 were also detected in blood, suggesting blood repertoires may reflect the thyroid immune response. The 13-signature model separated ophthalmopathy from stable hyperthyroidism with roughly 88% sensitivity and roughly 84% specificity in cross-validation, and 80%/75% in the test set.

Patients with hyperthyroidism were aged 18 to 65 years, had been newly diagnosed, and had a disease duration of less than 2 months. Patients with other autoimmune diseases, uncontrolled infections, pregnancy or lactation were excluded. Clinical symptoms, serum thyroxine, TRAb, thyroid ultrasound and orbital computed tomography were used for diagnosis. Trizol reagent was used to extract the total RNA, and its quality was then checked on an Agilent 2100 Bioanalyzer. For repertoire sequencing, the TCR beta CDR3 regions were amplified from RNA transcripts. The first round was an RT-PCR using HTBI primers with the Qiagen OneStep RT-PCR kit, and this first round was followed by a second-round multiplex PCR, then size selection and purification. Sequencing of the libraries was carried out on an Illumina HiSeq2000 in paired-end mode with 100 bp reads. As for the authors' bioinformatics: SOAPnuke was used to process the reads, removing any read that contained adapters or uncalled bases, had a mean Phred below 15, or lacked an exact match to the constant primer or identifier. COPE v1.2.5 was used to merge the high-quality paired reads. Each unique nucleotide sequence was treated as a clonotype, and MiTCR v1.1 was used to align the clonotypes to the IMGT TRB V, D and J references. The analysis was limited to V-J combinations with a frequency above 0.0001, which together covered 98% to 99.2% of repertoires. A TCR clonal expansion and chaos score per V-J combination was defined as the ratio of F50 clonal expansion to chaos observed in the TCRdist matrix. Welch's t-statistics and random forest were used to reduce features to about 14 V-J combinations, which were fed into a naive Bayes classifier. Thyroid-blood repertoire similarity was quantified with the Morisita-Horn index. TCRdb handled the public reads itself, with Q25 trimming in fastp and clone calling in MiXCR, and kept productive beta chains. CDR3 protein sequences are deduplicated, and each keeps its most common genes and DNA. The authors' filters were not applied to this entry. The sample profile shows around 1,000,000 distinct CDR3 sequences; about 40% of them were found once. The leading ten clones occupy roughly 11% of the sample.

As for this clonotype: Its specific antigen is unknown. Mismatch with germline at one junction end may stem from a read error.

The CDR3 runs 19 amino acids, cysteine and phenylalanine included. The retained sequence is limited to the CDR3, 57 bases, with the frame set at the first base. Based on the germline V gene, the CDR1 and CDR2 sequences are SGHDN and FVKESK. Sequenced sample: peripheral blood or thyroid tissue (not recorded which). The origin of this receptor is an adult man with Graves' hyperthyroidism. The chain joins TRBV14 to TRBJ2-7, and 9 junction bases match TRBD2. CDR3 protein: CASRQALAGVSAHSYEQYF. The bases are TGTGCCAGCAGGCAAGCTTTAGCGGGAGTATCCGCGCACTCCTACGAGCAGTACTTC.